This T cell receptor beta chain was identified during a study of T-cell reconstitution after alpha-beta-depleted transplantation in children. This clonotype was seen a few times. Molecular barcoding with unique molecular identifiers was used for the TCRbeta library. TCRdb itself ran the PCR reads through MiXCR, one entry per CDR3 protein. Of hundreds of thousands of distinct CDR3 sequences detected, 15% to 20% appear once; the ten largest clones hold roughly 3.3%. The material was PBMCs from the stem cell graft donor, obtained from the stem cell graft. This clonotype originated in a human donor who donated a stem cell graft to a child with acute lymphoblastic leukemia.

This chain's CDR3 is CASSPDSYQPQHF. CDR3 DNA: TGTGCCAGCAGCCCGGACTCATATCAGCCCCAGCATTTT. The V gene is TRBV6-6, the J gene TRBJ1-5; D remains ambiguous. Germline V gives CDR1 MNHNY, CDR2 SVGAGI (reference sequence). V shed 6 bases and J shed 5 bases, with 11 bases lying between them. There are 13 residues in the CDR3.